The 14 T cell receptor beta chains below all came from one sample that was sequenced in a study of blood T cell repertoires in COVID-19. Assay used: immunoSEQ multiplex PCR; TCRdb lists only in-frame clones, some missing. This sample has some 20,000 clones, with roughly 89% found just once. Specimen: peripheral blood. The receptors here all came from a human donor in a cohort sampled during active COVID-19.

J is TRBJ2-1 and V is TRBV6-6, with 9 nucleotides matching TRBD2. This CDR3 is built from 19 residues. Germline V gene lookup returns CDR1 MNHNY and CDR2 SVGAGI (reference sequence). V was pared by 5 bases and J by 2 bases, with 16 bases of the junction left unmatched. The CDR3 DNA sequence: TGTGCCAGCAGTCCCCGAGGGCTAGCGGGAAGGGGACCCTACAATGAGCAGTTCTTC. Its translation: CASSPRGLAGRGPYNEQFF.

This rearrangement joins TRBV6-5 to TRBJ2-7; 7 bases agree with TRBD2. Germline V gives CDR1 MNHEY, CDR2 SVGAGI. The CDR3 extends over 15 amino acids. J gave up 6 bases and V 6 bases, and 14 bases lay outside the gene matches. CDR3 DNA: TGTGCCAGCAGGGAGGGCGGGAGTCCTCGCGGCGAGCAGTACTTC. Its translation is CASREGGSPRGEQYF.

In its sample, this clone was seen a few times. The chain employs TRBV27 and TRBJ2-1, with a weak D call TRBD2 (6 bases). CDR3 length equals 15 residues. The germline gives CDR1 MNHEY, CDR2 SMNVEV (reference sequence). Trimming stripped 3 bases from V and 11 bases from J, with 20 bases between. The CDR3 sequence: CASSLAGTATLQQFF. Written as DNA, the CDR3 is TGTGCCAGCAGTTTGGCAGGGACTGCTACGTTGCAGCAGTTCTTC.

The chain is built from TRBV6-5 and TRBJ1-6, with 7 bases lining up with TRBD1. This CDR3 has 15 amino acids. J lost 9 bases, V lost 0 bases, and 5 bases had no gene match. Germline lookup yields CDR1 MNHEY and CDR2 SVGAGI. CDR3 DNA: TGTGCCAGCAGTTACTCCACAGGGGCCGGTTCACCCCTCCACTTT. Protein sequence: CASSYSTGAGSPLHF.

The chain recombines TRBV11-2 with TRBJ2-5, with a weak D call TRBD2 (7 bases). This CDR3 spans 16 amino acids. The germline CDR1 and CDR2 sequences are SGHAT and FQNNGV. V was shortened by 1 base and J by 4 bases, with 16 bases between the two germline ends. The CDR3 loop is CASSLARSGGRETQYF. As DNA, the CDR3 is TGTGCCAGCAGCTTAGCTCGCTCCGGGGGGCGAGAGACCCAGTACTTC.

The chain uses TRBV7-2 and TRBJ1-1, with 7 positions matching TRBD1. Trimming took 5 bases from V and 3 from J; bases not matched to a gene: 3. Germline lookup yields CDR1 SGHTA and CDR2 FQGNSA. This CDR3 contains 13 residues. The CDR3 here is CASSRQGDTEAFF. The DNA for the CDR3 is TGTGCCAGCAGCAGACAGGGAGACACTGAAGCTTTCTTT.

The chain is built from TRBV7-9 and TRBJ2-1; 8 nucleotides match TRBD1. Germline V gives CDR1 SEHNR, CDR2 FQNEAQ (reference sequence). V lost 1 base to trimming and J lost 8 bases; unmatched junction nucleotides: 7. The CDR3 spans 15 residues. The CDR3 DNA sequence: TGTGCCAGCAGCTTAGGGGCAGGGGGCAGGGATGAGCAGTTCTTC. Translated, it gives CASSLGAGGRDEQFF.

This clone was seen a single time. CDR3 nucleotide sequence: TGCGCCAGCAGCCAAGAGGGTGCAGGGGGCAATGAGCAGTTCTTC. Translating it yields CASSQEGAGGNEQFF. The chain uses TRBV4-3 and TRBJ2-1; 7 positions agree with TRBD1. In germline, CDR1 is LGHNA, CDR2 YSLEER. J lost 6 bases, V lost 0 bases, and 5 bases had no gene match. This CDR3 has 15 amino acids.

The CDR3 nucleotides are TGCGCCAGCAGCCAACAGGGGAATCCTGGAAACACCATATATTTT. As protein: CASSQQGNPGNTIYF. J is TRBJ1-3 and V is TRBV4-1, with a weak D call TRBD1 (6 bases). The CDR3 covers 15 residues. V lost 2 bases to trimming and J lost 2 bases, with 10 bases between them. Per the germline V gene, CDR1 is MGHRA and CDR2 is YSYEKL.

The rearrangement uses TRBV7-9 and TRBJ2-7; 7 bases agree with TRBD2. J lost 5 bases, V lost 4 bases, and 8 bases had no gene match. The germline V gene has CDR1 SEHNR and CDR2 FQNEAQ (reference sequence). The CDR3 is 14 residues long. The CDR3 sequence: CASSSWGEGNEQYF. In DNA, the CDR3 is TGTGCCAGCAGCTCGTGGGGGGAGGGGAACGAGCAGTACTTC. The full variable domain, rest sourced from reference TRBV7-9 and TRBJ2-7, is DTGVSQNPRHKITKRGQNVTFRCDPISEHNRLYWYRQTLGQGPEFLTYFQNEAQLEKSRLLSDRFSAERPKGSFSTLEIQRTEQGDSAMYLCASSSWGEGNEQYFGPGTRLTVT.

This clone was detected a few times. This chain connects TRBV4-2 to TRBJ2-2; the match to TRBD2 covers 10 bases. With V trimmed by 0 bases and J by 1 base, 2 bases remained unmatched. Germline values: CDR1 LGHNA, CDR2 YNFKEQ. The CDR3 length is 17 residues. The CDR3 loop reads CASSQEIAGGNTGELFF. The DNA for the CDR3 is TGTGCCAGCAGCCAAGAGATAGCGGGAGGGAACACCGGGGAGCTGTTTTTT.

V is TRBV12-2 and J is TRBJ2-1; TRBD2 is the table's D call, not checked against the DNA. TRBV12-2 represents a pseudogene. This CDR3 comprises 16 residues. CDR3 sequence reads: CASRFPGTSRINEQFF. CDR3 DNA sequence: TGTGCAAGTCGCTTCCCCGGGACTAGCCGGATCAATGAGCAGTTCTTC.

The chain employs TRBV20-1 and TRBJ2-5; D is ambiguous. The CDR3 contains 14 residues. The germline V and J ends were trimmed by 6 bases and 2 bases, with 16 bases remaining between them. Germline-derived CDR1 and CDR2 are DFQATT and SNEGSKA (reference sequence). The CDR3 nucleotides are TGCAGTGCCAGTCCCCCGCCGCGGCAAGAGACCCAGTACTTC. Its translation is CSASPPPRQETQYF.

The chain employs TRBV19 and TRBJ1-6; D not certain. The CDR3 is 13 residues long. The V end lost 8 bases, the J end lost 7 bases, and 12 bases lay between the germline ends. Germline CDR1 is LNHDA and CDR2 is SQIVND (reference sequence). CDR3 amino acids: CASATGENSPLHF. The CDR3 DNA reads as TGTGCCAGTGCAACCGGGGAAAATTCACCCCTCCACTTT.